These 3 T cell receptor beta chains came from one sample sequenced in a study of shared clonotypes between healthy human individuals. Sequencing was performed with immunoSEQ multiplex PCR; in TCRdb, only in-frame clones are kept and a portion is missing. The table includes roughly 490,000 clones, around 79% detected once. Sequences were obtained from PBMCs. Receptor source: a woman aged 40 to 49 in good health. Some clones in this sample may be carry-over from other donors' samples.

The chain couples TRBV28 to TRBJ1-5; D is uncertain. The CDR3 sequence is 12 residues long. Trimming removed 1 base from V and 7 bases from J, with 5 bases in between. Germline V gives CDR1 MDHEN, CDR2 SYDVKM. The CDR3 region is CASSLFGQPQHF. The DNA of the CDR3 is TGTGCCAGCAGTTTATTCGGGCAGCCCCAGCATTTT.

Regarding this clone: Other DNA variants within this sample encode the same CDR3. The chain couples TRBV18 to TRBJ1-5; D call uncertain. CDR3 length: 12 amino acids. Germline CDR1 and CDR2: KGHSH and LQKENI. Trimming stripped 2 bases from V and 7 bases from J, with 6 bases between. CDR3 protein: CASSPGDQPQHF. CDR3 DNA: TGTGCCAGCTCACCAGGTGACCAGCCCCAGCATTTT.

The rearrangement joins TRBV18 to TRBJ2-1; 8 nucleotides line up with TRBD2. From germline, CDR1 is KGHSH and CDR2 LQKENI. The CDR3 runs 18 residues. V dropped 6 bases and J dropped 5; count of bases not matched to a gene: 18. The chain's CDR3 is CASSSTRDGRAFDNEQFF. The DNA for the CDR3 is TGTGCCAGCTCTAGTACCAGAGACGGGAGGGCCTTCGACAATGAGCAGTTCTTC.